Listed below are T cell receptor beta chains from one sample, sequenced in a study of blood T cell repertoires in COVID-19. Data came from immunoSEQ multiplex PCR; TCRdb stores just in-frame clones and leaves some out. The table has about 110,000 clones, approximately 87% seen once. Sequences were obtained from peripheral blood. All receptors come from a woman aged 50 to 60 with acute or convalescent COVID-19. Both conserved end residues are part of each CDR3. The D gene is left open where the match is weak. Clone size is not always given. Where it is, it says once, few, many or a class for expanded clones.

DNA: TGTGCCAGCAGTTCCCGCCCCCAGGGGAAGGTCAATCAGCCCCAGCATTTT
CDR3: CASSSRPQGKVNQPQHF
D: .
J: TRBJ1-5
size: .
V: TRBV6-2/TRBV6-3

DNA: TGTGCCAGCAGTGAATTATGGACAATCGTCTTC
CDR3: CASSELWTIVF
D: .
J: TRBJ1-2
size: .
V: TRBV25-1

DNA: TGTGCCGGCAACAGGGGGCAGTTTCCCTATGGCTACACCTTC
CDR3: CAGNRGQFPYGYTF
D: TRBD1
J: TRBJ1-2
size: .
V: TRBV6-6

DNA: TGTGCCAGTAGTTTTAAGGGAGTGGCCCAGCATTTT
CDR3: CASSFKGVAQHF
D: .
J: TRBJ1-5
size: .
V: TRBV19

DNA: TGTGCCACCAGCATTCCAGGGTCAACTGAAGCTTTCTTT
CDR3: CATSIPGSTEAFF
D: .
J: TRBJ1-1
size: .
V: TRBV15

DNA: TGCGCCAGCAGCTTGTCCAGGGCAGTCTATGGCTACACCTTC
CDR3: CASSLSRAVYGYTF
D: .
J: TRBJ1-2
size: .
V: TRBV5-1

DNA: TGCGCCAGCAGCTTGGGGACAGAGGGTAAAGCTTTCTTT
CDR3: CASSLGTEGKAFF
D: .
J: TRBJ1-1
size: .
V: TRBV5-1

DNA: TGCGCCAGCAGCTTGGCGACAGGGGAGAATGAAAAACTGTTTTTT
CDR3: CASSLATGENEKLFF
D: TRBD1
J: TRBJ1-4
size: .
V: TRBV5-1

DNA: TGTGCCAGCAGCTCCGGCAGGGGACAGGGGGGAAATCAGCCCCAGCATTTT
CDR3: CASSSGRGQGGNQPQHF
D: TRBD1
J: TRBJ1-5
size: .
V: TRBV7-9

DNA: TGCGCCAGCAGCTTGGGGGAGTACACCGGGGAGCTGTTTTTT
CDR3: CASSLGEYTGELFF
D: .
J: TRBJ2-2
size: .
V: TRBV5-1

DNA: TGTGCCAGCAGCTACTACAGGGAAACGCAGTATTTT
CDR3: CASSYYRETQYF
D: .
J: TRBJ2-3
size: .
V: TRBV5-6

DNA: TGTGCCAGCACTCTGTCGACAGGCAAAGCTTTCTTT
CDR3: CASTLSTGKAFF
D: .
J: TRBJ1-1
size: .
V: TRBV6-5

DNA: TGTGCCAGCAGGGGACAGGGGTCTGAAGCTTTCTTT
CDR3: CASRGQGSEAFF
D: TRBD1
J: TRBJ1-1
size: few
V: TRBV6-5

DNA: TGTGCCAGCAGATCGCCTGAGGGCGGGAGCTATGGCTACACCTTC
CDR3: CASRSPEGGSYGYTF
D: .
J: TRBJ1-2
size: .
V: TRBV7-2

DNA: TGTGCCAGCAGCCAAGATCAAGGGACTAGGAGGGAGACCCAGTACTTC
CDR3: CASSQDQGTRRETQYF
D: TRBD2
J: TRBJ2-5
size: .
V: TRBV4-2

DNA: TGTGCCACCAGTGATTTGCGGGGGGGGCCCCTGAACACCGGGGAGCTGTTTTTT
CDR3: CATSDLRGGPLNTGELFF
D: TRBD2
J: TRBJ2-2
size: .
V: TRBV24-1

DNA: TGTGCCAGCAGCTTAAGGAGGACTAGTCTAGATACGCAGTATTTT
CDR3: CASSLRRTSLDTQYF
D: TRBD2
J: TRBJ2-3
size: .
V: TRBV7-3

DNA: TGTGCCAGCAGCCCCGGACTAGCGGGGACACGCTACGAGCAGTACTTC
CDR3: CASSPGLAGTRYEQYF
D: TRBD2
J: TRBJ2-7
size: once
V: TRBV7-2

DNA: TGTGCCAGCAGCTTAGCTAAAGGATACTACAAGAACACTGAAGCTTTCTTT
CDR3: CASSLAKGYYKNTEAFF
D: .
J: TRBJ1-1
size: .
V: TRBV7-8

DNA: TGTGCCAGTAGTATATTCGTGAGGGGGACGGTCAATTCACCCCTCCACTTT
CDR3: CASSIFVRGTVNSPLHF
D: .
J: TRBJ1-6
size: .
V: TRBV19

DNA: TGTGCCAGCAGCTTATCTGGGCAGGGCAATCAGCCCCAGCATTTT
CDR3: CASSLSGQGNQPQHF
D: .
J: TRBJ1-5
size: .
V: TRBV5-6

DNA: TGTGCCAGCAGCTCGGGAACTAGTTTTGGCTACACCTTC
CDR3: CASSSGTSFGYTF
D: .
J: TRBJ1-2
size: .
V: TRBV7-3

DNA: TGTGCCAGCAGCTTAGTTAAACAGGGGAGCGGCTACACCTTC
CDR3: CASSLVKQGSGYTF
D: TRBD1
J: TRBJ1-2
size: .
V: TRBV7-2

DNA: TGTGCCTGGAGCTCCGGGACAGTCTATAATTCACCCCTCCACTTT
CDR3: CAWSSGTVYNSPLHF
D: TRBD1
J: TRBJ1-6
size: once
V: TRBV30

DNA: TGTGCCAGCAGCCTTACGGACAGGGCCACTGAAGCTTTCTTT
CDR3: CASSLTDRATEAFF
D: TRBD1
J: TRBJ1-1
size: .
V: TRBV3-1/TRBV3-2

DNA: TGTGCCAGCAGCTACCCCGGGACAGGGTCGGGGGAGCTGTTTTTT
CDR3: CASSYPGTGSGELFF
D: TRBD1
J: TRBJ2-2
size: .
V: TRBV7-2

DNA: TGTGCCAGCAGCGTAGATGCGGGGTTCTACGAGCAGTACTTC
CDR3: CASSVDAGFYEQYF
D: .
J: TRBJ2-7
size: few
V: TRBV9

DNA: TGCGCCAGCAGCCACGAACTGGGGACAGGGGTCAATGAGCAGTTCTTC
CDR3: CASSHELGTGVNEQFF
D: TRBD1
J: TRBJ2-1
size: .
V: TRBV4-1

DNA: TGTGCCACCAGCCGCGGGACGACTAGGGGTACTGAAGCTTTCTTT
CDR3: CATSRGTTRGTEAFF
D: .
J: TRBJ1-1
size: few
V: TRBV15

DNA: TGTGCCAGCGGATCCCGTCTGTCCGGGAAGACCCAGTACTTC
CDR3: CASGSRLSGKTQYF
D: .
J: TRBJ2-5
size: .
V: TRBV7-8

DNA: TGTGCCAGCAGTCCTACGGGGACTTTCTATGGCTACACCTTC
CDR3: CASSPTGTFYGYTF
D: .
J: TRBJ1-2
size: .
V: TRBV6-5

DNA: TGTGCCAGCACAAAGGAGTCCTCTGGAAACACCATATATTTT
CDR3: CASTKESSGNTIYF
D: .
J: TRBJ1-3
size: few
V: TRBV2

DNA: TGTGCCAGCACCCTTGTCGGAGGGGCTGGAAACACCATATATTTT
CDR3: CASTLVGGAGNTIYF
D: .
J: TRBJ1-3
size: .
V: TRBV4-2

DNA: TGTGCCAGCAGCTTCCGGACGGGGAGCGATGGTACGCAGTATTTT
CDR3: CASSFRTGSDGTQYF
D: .
J: TRBJ2-3
size: .
V: TRBV7-3

DNA: TGTGCCAGCAGCTTGGGGACTTCAGATACGCAGTATTTT
CDR3: CASSLGTSDTQYF
D: .
J: TRBJ2-3
size: .
V: TRBV9

DNA: TGCAGCGGATCCGGGACAGGACTTATGAACACTGAAGCTTTCTTT
CDR3: CSGSGTGLMNTEAFF
D: TRBD1
J: TRBJ1-1
size: .
V: TRBV29-1

DNA: TGTGCCAGCTCATCGACTAGGGCGGAAACCGGGGAGCTGTTTTTT
CDR3: CASSSTRAETGELFF
D: .
J: TRBJ2-2
size: .
V: TRBV18

DNA: TGTGCCAGCAGTTTACAAAGAGGGCGAAACAGGGCCTTCTACACCTTC
CDR3: CASSLQRGRNRAFYTF
D: .
J: TRBJ1-2
size: .
V: TRBV27

DNA: TGTGCCAGCAGCTCGAGGGGGCGCGGGAACACTGAAGCTTTCTTT
CDR3: CASSSRGRGNTEAFF
D: TRBD1
J: TRBJ1-1
size: .
V: TRBV11-2

DNA: TGTGCCAGCTCACCGATCTCACGAGTAAACACCGGGGAGCTGTTTTTT
CDR3: CASSPISRVNTGELFF
D: .
J: TRBJ2-2
size: .
V: TRBV18

DNA: TGTGCCAGCAGCTTCGGACGGGGGGGTCCCACAGATACGCAGTATTTT
CDR3: CASSFGRGGPTDTQYF
D: TRBD2
J: TRBJ2-3
size: .
V: TRBV7-3

DNA: TGTGCCAGCACGGAGACAGGGTCAGGGTATGGCTACACCTTC
CDR3: CASTETGSGYGYTF
D: TRBD1
J: TRBJ1-2
size: .
V: TRBV19

DNA: TGTGCCAGCGGGGGCACCAGGGACACTGAAGCTTTCTTT
CDR3: CASGGTRDTEAFF
D: .
J: TRBJ1-1
size: .
V: TRBV21-1

DNA: TGTGCCAGCAGTGCACAGGGAATGAACACTGAAGCTTTCTTT
CDR3: CASSAQGMNTEAFF
D: .
J: TRBJ1-1
size: .
V: TRBV6-4

DNA: TGTGCCAGCAGCGACGACAGCTTTTTGGTAGCCCCCCTCCACTTT
CDR3: CASSDDSFLVAPLHF
D: .
J: TRBJ1-6
size: .
V: TRBV6-5

DNA: TGTGCCAGCAGCCGGGACAGGCGGAACACAGATACGCAGTATTTT
CDR3: CASSRDRRNTDTQYF
D: TRBD1
J: TRBJ2-3
size: .
V: TRBV7-9

DNA: TGTGCCAGCAGCCGACGGAGCTCGGGCACAGATACGCAGTATTTT
CDR3: CASSRRSSGTDTQYF
D: .
J: TRBJ2-3
size: .
V: TRBV3-1/TRBV3-2

DNA: TGTGCCAGCAGCTTAGAGTGGAGCGGGGATTACAATGAGCAGTTCTTC
CDR3: CASSLEWSGDYNEQFF
D: TRBD2
J: TRBJ2-1
size: .
V: TRBV11-3

DNA: TGTGCTAGTGGTTTGGGGCAGCCGGGTGACACCCAGTACTTC
CDR3: CASGLGQPGDTQYF
D: .
J: TRBJ2-5
size: .
V: TRBV12-5

DNA: TGTGCCAGCAGTCCCGGGGCAGGGGGTGGAAACACCATATATTTT
CDR3: CASSPGAGGGNTIYF
D: TRBD1
J: TRBJ1-3
size: .
V: TRBV28

DNA: TGTGCCAGCAGCGTAAAGCTAGGTGGCGCAGATACGCAGTATTTT
CDR3: CASSVKLGGADTQYF
D: .
J: TRBJ2-3
size: .
V: TRBV9

DNA: TGCGCCAGCACCCAGCGGGGGACCGGGGAGCTGTTTTTT
CDR3: CASTQRGTGELFF
D: TRBD2
J: TRBJ2-2
size: .
V: TRBV10-1

DNA: TGTGCCAGCAGTACATCCCTTGACGAGCAGTACTTC
CDR3: CASSTSLDEQYF
D: .
J: TRBJ2-7
size: .
V: TRBV6-5

DNA: TGTGCCAGTAGTAACAGGGGTAGTAACTATGGCTACACCTTC
CDR3: CASSNRGSNYGYTF
D: TRBD1
J: TRBJ1-2
size: few
V: TRBV19

DNA: TGTGCCAGCAGCCGAGCAGCGGGGGGGTCCTACAATGAGCAGTTCTTC
CDR3: CASSRAAGGSYNEQFF
D: TRBD2
J: TRBJ2-1
size: .
V: TRBV3-1/TRBV3-2

DNA: TGCGCCAGCAGCTGCATCCGGGAAGAAGGGAATGGCAATCAGCCCCAGCATTTT
CDR3: CASSCIREEGNGNQPQHF
D: .
J: TRBJ1-5
size: few
V: TRBV23-1

DNA: TGTGCCAGCAGTTACAGGCTAGCGGGGATGGATGAGCAGTTCTTC
CDR3: CASSYRLAGMDEQFF
D: TRBD2
J: TRBJ2-1
size: .
V: TRBV6-6

DNA: TGTGCCAGCTCACCCTTAAACTCCTACGAGCAGTACTTC
CDR3: CASSPLNSYEQYF
D: .
J: TRBJ2-7
size: .
V: TRBV18

DNA: TGCGCCAGCAGCCAAGTACTCACAGGGGCCCGAGGGGTTGAAGCTTTCTTT
CDR3: CASSQVLTGARGVEAFF
D: TRBD1
J: TRBJ1-1
size: once
V: TRBV4-1

DNA: TGCAGTGCTAGGGTCCATACAGAGCAGTACTTC
CDR3: CSARVHTEQYF
D: .
J: TRBJ2-7
size: .
V: TRBV20-1